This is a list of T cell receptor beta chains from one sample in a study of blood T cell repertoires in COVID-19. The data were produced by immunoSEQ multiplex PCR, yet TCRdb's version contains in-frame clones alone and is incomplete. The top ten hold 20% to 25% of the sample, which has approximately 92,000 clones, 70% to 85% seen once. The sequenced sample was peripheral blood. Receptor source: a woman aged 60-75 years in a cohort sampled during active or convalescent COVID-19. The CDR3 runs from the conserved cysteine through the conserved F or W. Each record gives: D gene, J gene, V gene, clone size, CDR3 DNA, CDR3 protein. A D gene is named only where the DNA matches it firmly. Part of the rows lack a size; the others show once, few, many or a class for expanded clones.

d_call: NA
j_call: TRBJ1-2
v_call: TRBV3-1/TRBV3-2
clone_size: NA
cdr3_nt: TGTGCCAGCAGCCAAGGGGCCCTATGGTCGTCTAACTATGGCTACACCTTC
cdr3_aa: CASSQGALWSSNYGYTF

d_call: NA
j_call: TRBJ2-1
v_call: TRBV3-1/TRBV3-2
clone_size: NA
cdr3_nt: TGTGCCAGCAGCCAAGGCGGGTGGGTTGAGCAGTTCTTC
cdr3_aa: CASSQGGWVEQFF

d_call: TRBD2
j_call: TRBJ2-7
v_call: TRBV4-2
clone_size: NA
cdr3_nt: TGTGCCAGCAGCCAGCCCGGACTAGCGGGACCGGTGGAGCAGTACTTC
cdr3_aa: CASSQPGLAGPVEQYF

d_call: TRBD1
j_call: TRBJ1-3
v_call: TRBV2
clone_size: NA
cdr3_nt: TGTGCCAGCAGTGCGACAGGGTTAGGAAACACCATATATTTT
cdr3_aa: CASSATGLGNTIYF

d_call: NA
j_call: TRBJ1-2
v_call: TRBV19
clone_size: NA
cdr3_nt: TGTGCCAGTAGTATAGGGGGGCGACTACAGTATGGCTACACCTTC
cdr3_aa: CASSIGGRLQYGYTF

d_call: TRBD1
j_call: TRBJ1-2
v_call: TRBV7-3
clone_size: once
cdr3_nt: TGTGCCAGCAGCAGGGGGGACAGGGTGGATGGCTACACCTTC
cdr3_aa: CASSRGDRVDGYTF

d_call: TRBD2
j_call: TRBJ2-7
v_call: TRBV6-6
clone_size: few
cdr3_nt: TGTGCCAGCAGAGCGGGGACGGTCCGCTACGAGCAGTACTTC
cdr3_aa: CASRAGTVRYEQYF

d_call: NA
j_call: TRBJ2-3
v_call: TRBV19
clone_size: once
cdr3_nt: TGTGCCAGTAGTATGCCTTGGGGCGACAGGCTGAGCACAGATACGCAGTATTTT
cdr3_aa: CASSMPWGDRLSTDTQYF

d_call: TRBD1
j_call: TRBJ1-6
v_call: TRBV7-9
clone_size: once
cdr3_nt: TGTGCCAGCAGCTTAAAGACCGGACAGGGTAATTCACCCCTCCACTTT
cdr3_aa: CASSLKTGQGNSPLHF

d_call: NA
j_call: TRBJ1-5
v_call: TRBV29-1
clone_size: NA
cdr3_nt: TGCAGCGTTGTAAGTGGGGCCGGCAATCAGCCCCAGCATTTT
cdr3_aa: CSVVSGAGNQPQHF

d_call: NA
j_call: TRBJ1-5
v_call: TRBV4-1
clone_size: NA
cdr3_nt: TGCGCCAGCAGCCAGCCTTCGGGGGCGGGGGGTTTAGAGCCCCAGCATTTT
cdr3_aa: CASSQPSGAGGLEPQHF

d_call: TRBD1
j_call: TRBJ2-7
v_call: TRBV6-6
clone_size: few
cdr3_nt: TGTGCCAGCAGTGGAGGGACAGGGATGAACTACGAGCAGTACTTC
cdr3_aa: CASSGGTGMNYEQYF

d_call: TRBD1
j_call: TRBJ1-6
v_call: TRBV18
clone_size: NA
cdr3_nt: TGTGCCAGCTCACCCCAGGGGGATTCACCCCTCCACTTT
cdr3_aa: CASSPQGDSPLHF

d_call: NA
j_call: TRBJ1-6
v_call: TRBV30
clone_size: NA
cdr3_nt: TGTGCCTGGAGTTCCCGTGGGGGCGATTCACCCCTCCACTTT
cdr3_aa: CAWSSRGGDSPLHF

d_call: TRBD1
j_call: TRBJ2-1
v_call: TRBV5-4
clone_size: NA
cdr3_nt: TGTGCCAGCAGCTTGGTGACAGGGTTCCCCAATGAGCAGTTCTTC
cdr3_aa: CASSLVTGFPNEQFF

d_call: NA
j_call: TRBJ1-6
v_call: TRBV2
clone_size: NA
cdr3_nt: TGTGCCAGCTGGGCCGGCAGGGCCTATAATTCACCCCTCCACTTT
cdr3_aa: CASWAGRAYNSPLHF

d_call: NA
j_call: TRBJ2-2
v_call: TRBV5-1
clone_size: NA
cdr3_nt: TGCGCCAGCAGCGCGAACCTACTGCCCACCGGGGAGCTGTTTTTT
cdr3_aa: CASSANLLPTGELFF

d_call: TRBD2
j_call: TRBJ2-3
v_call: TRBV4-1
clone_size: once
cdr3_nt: TGCGCCAGCAGACCTCATCCGGGACTAGCGGGGATGCTGGATACGCAGTATTTT
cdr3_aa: CASRPHPGLAGMLDTQYF

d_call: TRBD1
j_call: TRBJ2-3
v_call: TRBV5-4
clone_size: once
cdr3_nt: TGTGCCAGCAGCTTAACAGGGGATTCCACAGATACGCAGTATTTT
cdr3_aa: CASSLTGDSTDTQYF

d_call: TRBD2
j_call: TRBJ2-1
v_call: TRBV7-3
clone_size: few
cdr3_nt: TGTGCCAGCAGCCCCGCCCCGGGACTAGCATATAATGAGCAGTTCTTC
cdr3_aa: CASSPAPGLAYNEQFF

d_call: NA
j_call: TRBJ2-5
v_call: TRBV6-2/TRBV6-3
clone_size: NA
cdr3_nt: TGTGCCAGCAGTTACGGGCGAAGCATGGAGACCCAGTACTTC
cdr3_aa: CASSYGRSMETQYF

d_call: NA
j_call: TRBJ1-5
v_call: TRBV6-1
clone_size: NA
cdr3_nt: TGTGCCAGCAGTGAAGCGGGGGGATACTATAGCAATCAGCCCCAGCATTTT
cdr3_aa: CASSEAGGYYSNQPQHF

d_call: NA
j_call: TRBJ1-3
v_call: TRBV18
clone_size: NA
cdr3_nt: TGTGCCAGCTCACCCCGTCAGGCCAACTTGATTGCTGGAAACACCATATATTTT
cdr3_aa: CASSPRQANLIAGNTIYF

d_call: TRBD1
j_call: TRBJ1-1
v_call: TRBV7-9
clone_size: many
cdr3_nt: TGTGCCAGCAGACGGACAGGGGGCTTCATTACTGAAGCTTTCTTT
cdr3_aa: CASRRTGGFITEAFF

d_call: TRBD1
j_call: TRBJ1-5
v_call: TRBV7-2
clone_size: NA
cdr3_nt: TGTGCCAGCAGCCCAACAGGGGGCAATCAGCCCCAGCATTTT
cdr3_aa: CASSPTGGNQPQHF

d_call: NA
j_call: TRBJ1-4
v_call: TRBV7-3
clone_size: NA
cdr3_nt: TGTGCCAGCAGCCTCCAGTACGAAGGGAGTTATTTT
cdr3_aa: CASSLQYEGSYF

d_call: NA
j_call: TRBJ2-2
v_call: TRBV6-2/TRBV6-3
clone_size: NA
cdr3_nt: TGTGCCAGCAGTTACTTCACAGGGCCCGGGGAGCTGTTTTTT
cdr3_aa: CASSYFTGPGELFF

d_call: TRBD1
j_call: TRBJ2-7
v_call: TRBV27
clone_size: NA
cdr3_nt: TGTGCCAGCCGTCCCCGGGACAGGTACTACGAGCAGTACTTC
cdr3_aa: CASRPRDRYYEQYF

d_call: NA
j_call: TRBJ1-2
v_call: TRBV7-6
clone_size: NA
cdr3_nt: TGTGCCAGCAGCTTACAGGCAGGCAACTATGGCTACACCTTC
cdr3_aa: CASSLQAGNYGYTF

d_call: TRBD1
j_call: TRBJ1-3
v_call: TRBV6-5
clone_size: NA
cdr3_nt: TGTGCCAGCAGTTACTCGGGACAGAACTCTGGAAACACCATATATTTT
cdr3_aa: CASSYSGQNSGNTIYF

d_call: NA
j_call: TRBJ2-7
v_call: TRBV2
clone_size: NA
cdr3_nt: TGTGCCAGCAGTGCCGAGCAGGGGCTCAACGAGCAGTACTTC
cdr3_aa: CASSAEQGLNEQYF

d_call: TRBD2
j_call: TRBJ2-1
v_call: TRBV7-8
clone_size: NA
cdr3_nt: TGTGCCAGCCATTCAGCGGGGGGATCCTACAATGAGCAGTTCTTC
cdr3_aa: CASHSAGGSYNEQFF

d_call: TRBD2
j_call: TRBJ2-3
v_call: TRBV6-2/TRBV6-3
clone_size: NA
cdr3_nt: TGTGCCAGCAGTTACGCCCTAGCGGGGGGGCAAGATACGCAGTATTTT
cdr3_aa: CASSYALAGGQDTQYF

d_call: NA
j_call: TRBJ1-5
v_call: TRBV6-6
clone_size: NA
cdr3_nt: TGTGCCAGCACTCCCGGGGGGGGGCCCCAGCATTTT
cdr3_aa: CASTPGGGPQHF

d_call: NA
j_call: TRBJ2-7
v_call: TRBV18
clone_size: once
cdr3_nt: TGTGCCAGCTCACCAATGGACACTTCCTACGAGCAGTACTTC
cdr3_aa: CASSPMDTSYEQYF

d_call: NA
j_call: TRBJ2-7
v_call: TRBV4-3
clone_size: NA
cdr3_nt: TGCGCCAGCAGCCGGCGAGGCAAAAGCTCCTACGAGCAGTACTTC
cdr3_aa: CASSRRGKSSYEQYF